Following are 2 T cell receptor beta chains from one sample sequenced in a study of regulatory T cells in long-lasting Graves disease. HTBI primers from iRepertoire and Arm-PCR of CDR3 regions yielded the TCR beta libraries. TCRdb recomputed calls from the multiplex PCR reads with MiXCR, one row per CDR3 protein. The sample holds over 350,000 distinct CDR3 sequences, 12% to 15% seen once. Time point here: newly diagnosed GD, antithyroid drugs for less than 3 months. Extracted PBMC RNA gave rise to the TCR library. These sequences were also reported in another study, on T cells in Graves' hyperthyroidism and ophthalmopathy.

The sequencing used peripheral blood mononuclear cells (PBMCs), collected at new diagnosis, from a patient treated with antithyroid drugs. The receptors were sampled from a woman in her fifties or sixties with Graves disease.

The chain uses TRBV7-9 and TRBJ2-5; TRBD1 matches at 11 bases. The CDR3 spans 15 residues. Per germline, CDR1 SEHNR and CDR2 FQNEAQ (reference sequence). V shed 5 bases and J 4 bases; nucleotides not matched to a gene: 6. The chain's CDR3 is CASSATDRGPETQYF. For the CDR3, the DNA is TGTGCCAGCAGCGCGACGGACAGGGGGCCAGAGACCCAGTACTTC. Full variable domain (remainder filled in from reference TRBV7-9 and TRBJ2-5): DTGVSQNPRHKITKRGQNVTFRCDPISEHNRLYWYRQTLGQGPEFLTYFQNEAQLEKSRLLSDRFSAERPKGSFSTLEIQRTEQGDSAMYLCASSATDRGPETQYFGPGTRLLVL.

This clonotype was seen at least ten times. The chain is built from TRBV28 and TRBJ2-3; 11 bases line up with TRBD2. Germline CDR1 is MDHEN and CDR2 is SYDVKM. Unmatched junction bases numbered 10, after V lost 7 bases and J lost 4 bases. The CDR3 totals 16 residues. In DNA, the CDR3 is TGTGCCAGCAAACCGACCGGGACTAGCGGCCCAGATACGCAGTATTTT. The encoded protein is CASKPTGTSGPDTQYF. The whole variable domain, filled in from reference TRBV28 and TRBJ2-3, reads DVKVTQSSRYLVKRTGEKVFLECVQDMDHENMFWYRQDPGLGLRLIYFSYDVKMKEKGDIPEGYSVSREKKERFSLILESASTNQTSMYLCASKPTGTSGPDTQYFGPGTRLTVL.